This is a list of T cell receptor beta chains from one sample in a study of cytomegalovirus exposure and HLA in healthy donors. Assay: immunoSEQ multiplex PCR; the TCRdb copy retains only in-frame clones and omits some. The sample lists a few hundred thousand clones; around 88% were seen once. Input material: PBMCs. All receptors derive from a woman under 30 in good health and CMV-seronegative. CDR3s include the opening cysteine and the closing phenylalanine or tryptophan. D genes are given only for firm matches.

>TRBV6-1|-|TRBJ2-7
CASSEVRGEQYF
>TRBV27|-|TRBJ2-1
CASSSGTRSYNEQFF
>TRBV5-1|TRBD2|TRBJ2-7
CASSLAGSGVSLYEQYF
>TRBV2|-|TRBJ2-2
CASSEALLGSTGELFF
>TRBV29-1|-|TRBJ2-3
CSVEGASDTQYF
>TRBV6-6|-|TRBJ2-1
CASSYTRNEQFF
>TRBV11-2|-|TRBJ2-7
CASSLWVVSPGVHF
>TRBV30|TRBD1|TRBJ2-2
CAWRRGQAAGELFF
>TRBV27|-|TRBJ1-1
CASSFQGSEAFF
>TRBV7-2|TRBD1|TRBJ1-3
CASSLYAQGASGNTIYF
>TRBV30|TRBD2|TRBJ2-7
CAWSGDSGRPGSYEQYF
>TRBV4-2|TRBD2|TRBJ2-7
CASSLGTSGSFSNEQYF